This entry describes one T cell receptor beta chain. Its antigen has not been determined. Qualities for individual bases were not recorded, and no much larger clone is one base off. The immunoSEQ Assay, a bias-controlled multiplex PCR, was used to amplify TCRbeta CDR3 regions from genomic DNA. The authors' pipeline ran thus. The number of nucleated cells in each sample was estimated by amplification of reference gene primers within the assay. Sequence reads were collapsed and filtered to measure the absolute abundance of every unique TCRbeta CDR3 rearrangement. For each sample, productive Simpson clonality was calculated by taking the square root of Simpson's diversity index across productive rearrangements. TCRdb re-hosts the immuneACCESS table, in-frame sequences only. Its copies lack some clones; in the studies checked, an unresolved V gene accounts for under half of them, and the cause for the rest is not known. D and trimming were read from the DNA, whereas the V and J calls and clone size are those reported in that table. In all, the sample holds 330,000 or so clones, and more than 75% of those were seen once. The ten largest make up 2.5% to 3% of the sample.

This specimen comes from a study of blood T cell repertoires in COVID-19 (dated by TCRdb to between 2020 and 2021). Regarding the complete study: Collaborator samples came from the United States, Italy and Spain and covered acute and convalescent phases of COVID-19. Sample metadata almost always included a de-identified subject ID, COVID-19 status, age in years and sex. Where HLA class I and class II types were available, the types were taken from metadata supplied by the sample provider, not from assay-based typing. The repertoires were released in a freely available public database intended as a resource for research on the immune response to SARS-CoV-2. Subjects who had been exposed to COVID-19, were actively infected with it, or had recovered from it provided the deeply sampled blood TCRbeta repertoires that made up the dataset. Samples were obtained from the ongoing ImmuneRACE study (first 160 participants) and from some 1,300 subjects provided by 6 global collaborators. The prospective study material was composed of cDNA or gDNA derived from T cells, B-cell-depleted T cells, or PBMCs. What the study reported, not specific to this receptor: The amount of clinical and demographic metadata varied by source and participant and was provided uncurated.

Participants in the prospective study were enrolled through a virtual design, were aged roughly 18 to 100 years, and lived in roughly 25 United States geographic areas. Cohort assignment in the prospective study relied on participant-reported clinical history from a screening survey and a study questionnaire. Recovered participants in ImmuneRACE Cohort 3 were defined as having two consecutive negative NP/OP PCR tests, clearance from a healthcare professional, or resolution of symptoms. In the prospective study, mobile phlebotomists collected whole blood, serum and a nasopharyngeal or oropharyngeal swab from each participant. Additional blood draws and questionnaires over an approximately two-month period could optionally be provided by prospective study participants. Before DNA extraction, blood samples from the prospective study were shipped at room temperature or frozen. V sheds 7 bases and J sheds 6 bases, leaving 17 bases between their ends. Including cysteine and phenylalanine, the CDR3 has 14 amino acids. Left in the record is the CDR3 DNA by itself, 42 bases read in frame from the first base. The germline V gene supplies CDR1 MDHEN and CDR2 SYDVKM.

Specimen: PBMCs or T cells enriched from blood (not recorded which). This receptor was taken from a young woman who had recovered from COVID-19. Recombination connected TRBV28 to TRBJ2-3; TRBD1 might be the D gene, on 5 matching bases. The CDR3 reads CASTIRQLADTQYF. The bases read TGTGCCAGCACTATAAGACAGCTGGCGGATACGCAGTATTTT.